The present T cell receptor beta chain was sequenced within a study of shared clonotypes between healthy human individuals. The data were produced by immunoSEQ multiplex PCR, yet TCRdb's version contains in-frame clones alone and is incomplete. Among 2.3 million or so clones listed, just over 90% were seen once. This CDR3 region has 17 residues. The ends were cut back, 5 bases at V and 1 base at J, with 18 bases in the middle. Germline V lookup: CDR1 MDHEN, CDR2 SYDVKM. All of the donors resided in Nashville, Tennessee, and each was a Caucasian adult. As for this clone: Antigen unknown.

Study-level findings and limits: Represented diversity, genetic and exposure-history alike, was limited by few donors.

The chain recombines TRBV28 with TRBJ2-1; possible D gene TRBD2, 6 bases. The material sequenced was naive CD4+ T cells from PBMCs. Subset meaning: CD45RA+ positively selected. The sequence was collected from a man between 18 and 35 years old in good health. Some clones in this sample may be carry-over from other donors' samples. The CDR3 coding sequence is TGTGCCAGCAGTCCGGCCCCGGGACTCAAATCCTACAATGAGCAGTTCTTC. It encodes CASSPAPGLKSYNEQFF.